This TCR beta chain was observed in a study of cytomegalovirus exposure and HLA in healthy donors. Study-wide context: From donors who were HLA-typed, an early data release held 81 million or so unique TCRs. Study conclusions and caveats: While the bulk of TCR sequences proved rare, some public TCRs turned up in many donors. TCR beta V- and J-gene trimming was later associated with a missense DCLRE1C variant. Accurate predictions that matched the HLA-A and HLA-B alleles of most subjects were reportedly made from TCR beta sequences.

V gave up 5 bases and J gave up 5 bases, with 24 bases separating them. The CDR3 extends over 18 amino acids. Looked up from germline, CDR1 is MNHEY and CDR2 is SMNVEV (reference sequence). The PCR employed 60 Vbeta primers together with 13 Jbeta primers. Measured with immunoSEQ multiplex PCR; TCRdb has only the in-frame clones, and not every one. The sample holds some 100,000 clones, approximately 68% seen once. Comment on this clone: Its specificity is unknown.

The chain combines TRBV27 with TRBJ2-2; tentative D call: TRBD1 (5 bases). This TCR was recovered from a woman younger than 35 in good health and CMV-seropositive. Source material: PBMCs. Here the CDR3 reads CASSLSPPGQGQTGELFF. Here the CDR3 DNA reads TGTGCCAGCAGTCTAAGCCCCCCGGGCCAGGGCCAGACCGGGGAGCTGTTTTTT.